The 8 T cell receptor beta chains presented below share a single source sample, sequenced in a study of shared clonotypes between healthy human individuals (dated by TCRdb to between 2020 and 2021). Library preparation was by the immunoSEQ multiplex PCR assay. TCRdb took over this immuneACCESS table, retaining in-frame rearrangements with V and J assigned. Such tables are incomplete; in checked studies, under half of the missing clones stem from an unresolved V gene, and the remainder is unexplained. This sample is represented by some 900,000 clones; 70% to 85% of them were singletons. The ten largest clones take up roughly 1.5% of the sample. Input material: memory CD4+ T cells sorted from blood. This specimen's cell subset or site label, per the study, means: CD45RA-negative fraction. Receptors originate from a man younger than 35 in good health.

A note on this clone: The sample holds other DNA sequences that translate to the same CDR3. This rearrangement joins TRBV2 to TRBJ1-1; D is uncertain. The CDR3 is 12 amino acids. Germline V gene sequence: CDR1 SNHLY, CDR2 FYNNEI. Trimming removed 6 bases from V and 0 bases from J, with 5 bases in between. The CDR3 bases are TGTGCCAGCAGGCCCGTGAACACTGAAGCTTTCTTT. It is translated as CASRPVNTEAFF.

A few counts support this clone. The rearrangement uses TRBV5-1 and TRBJ1-1; D unresolved. Germline-derived CDR1 and CDR2 are SGHRS and YFSETQ. Trimming removed 4 bases at V and 4 bases at J, with 5 bases between. This CDR3 region has 11 residues. DNA of the CDR3: TGCGCCAGCAGCACGTTCACTGAAGCTTTCTTT. It specifies CASSTFTEAFF.

CDR3 nucleotide sequence: TGTGCCAGCAGCGTAGACCGTGAGCAGTTCTTC. It translates to CASSVDREQFF. The genes are TRBV9 and TRBJ2-1, with no clear D. The CDR3 extends over 11 amino acids. V was clipped by 0 bases and J by 9 bases, with 4 bases between them. Germline V gives CDR1 SGDLS, CDR2 YYNGEE.

The rearrangement links TRBV30 to TRBJ1-6; weak D call: TRBD1 (6 bases). Germline CDR1 is GTSNPN and CDR2 is SVGIG (reference sequence). The V end was cut by 7 bases, the J end by 10 bases, with 14 bases between. This CDR3 has 12 residues. The DNA for the CDR3 is TGTGCCTACCACAGGGAGGCGTCACCCCTCCACTTT. Its translation: CAYHREASPLHF.

This chain uses TRBV5-1 with TRBJ2-3; the D gene is possibly TRBD1 (5 bases). Germline V gives CDR1 SGHRS, CDR2 YFSETQ. The CDR3 is 12 residues long. Trimming left V 4 bases short and J 14 bases short, with 17 bases between. Here the CDR3 DNA reads TGCGCCAGCAGCGGCACAGGCCCCAACTGGTATTTT. The encoded protein is CASSGTGPNWYF.

This clone was counted only a few times. V and J are TRBV2 and TRBJ1-6; the D is unclear. Between the trimmed V and J ends, which lost 4 bases and 7 bases, there was a span of 11 bases. The CDR3 loop spans 14 amino acids. Germline V gene data show CDR1 as SNHLY and CDR2 as FYNNEI. CDR3 nucleotides: TGTGCCAGCAGTGTAAAGGGCCGGAATTCACCCCTCCACTTT. Residues: CASSVKGRNSPLHF.

The genes are TRBV18 and TRBJ2-1; no clear D. The CDR3 length is 14 residues. V shed 0 bases and J shed 4 bases, with 7 bases lying between them. The V gene's germline CDR1 is KGHSH and CDR2 LQKENI. The CDR3 loop reads CASSPPTGYNEQFF. CDR3 sequence (DNA): TGTGCCAGCTCACCACCGACCGGATACAATGAGCAGTTCTTC.

At least ten counts were recorded for this clone. The CDR3 nucleotides are TGTGCCAGCAGCAAAGCTGGCATTCCCGGGACAGGGCCCACTGAAGCTTTCTTT. This gives the protein CASSKAGIPGTGPTEAFF. The chain combines TRBV21-1 with TRBJ1-1; the D call TRBD1 from the table was never checked on the DNA. TRBV21-1 is annotated as a pseudogene. The CDR3 is 18 residues long.